Listed below are T cell receptor beta chains from one sample, sequenced in a study of cytomegalovirus exposure and HLA in healthy donors. The protocol was immunoSEQ multiplex PCR, while the TCRdb copy is restricted to in-frame clones and leaves out a portion. Altogether about 160,000 clones are present, under 90% being singletons, with the ten largest covering more than 1.5%. Sequencing was done on a sample of PBMCs. These receptors all come from a man between 18 and 29 years old in good health and CMV-seronegative. Both conserved end residues are trimmed from each CDR3. Each record gives: V gene, J gene, D gene, CDR3 protein. D genes are given only for firm matches.

TRBV28	TRBJ2-1	TRBD2	ASSSVVARENEQF
TRBV29-1	TRBJ1-1	NA	SVEPGRGWTEAF
TRBV7-9	TRBJ1-1	TRBD1	ASSLGDRGGTEAF
TRBV6-4	TRBJ1-1	NA	ASSDSPRGNGTEAF
TRBV19	NA	TRBD1	ASSIGDRTYEQY
TRBV9	TRBJ2-5	NA	ASSPYVVGVGETQY
TRBV6-1	TRBJ2-5	NA	ASSPRGQETQY
TRBV6-5	TRBJ1-5	TRBD1	ASRRDRGPGQPQH
TRBV5-4	TRBJ2-3	TRBD2	ASRAGTSGTDTQY
TRBV7-4	TRBJ1-4	NA	APRGDNDEKLF
TRBV5-1	TRBJ2-2	NA	ASSLVQINTGELF
TRBV5-1	TRBJ1-2	NA	ASSPDRAYGYT
TRBV5-8	TRBJ1-6	TRBD1	ASNTWDRDSPLH
TRBV18	TRBJ2-5	TRBD2	ASSPGRGETQY
TRBV7-9	TRBJ2-7	TRBD2	ASSLAGGISEQY
TRBV5-1	TRBJ2-2	TRBD2	ASSLEGTSGTGELF
TRBV5-1	TRBJ1-2	NA	ASSLSQGRYGYT
TRBV28	TRBJ1-4	NA	ASTTPLIPGKLF
TRBV28	TRBJ1-5	NA	ASSAGWSNQPQH
TRBV27	TRBJ1-4	NA	ASSWGGTNEKLF
TRBV2	TRBJ1-2	TRBD1	ASNRGQGYGYT
TRBV9	TRBJ2-7	TRBD1	ASSVVPGQGYEQY
TRBV5-4	TRBJ2-2	TRBD2	ASSLVVAGDLTGELF
TRBV19	TRBJ2-3	TRBD1	ASSMLTGGTDTQY
TRBV7-9	TRBJ2-3	NA	ASSRQWQDTDTQY
TRBV7-9	TRBJ1-1	NA	SSVLEGSNKAF
TRBV6-1	TRBJ2-7	NA	ASSDSPPYEQY
TRBV6-6	TRBJ1-2	NA	ASSLGQGFGYT
TRBV28	TRBJ2-7	NA	ASSLGAAGPPYEQY
TRBV5-1	TRBJ1-6	NA	ASSSHGDYNSPLH
TRBV6-1	TRBJ2-7	NA	ASSGSTYEQY
TRBV7-3	TRBJ2-7	NA	ASSAGGTDYEQY
TRBV2	TRBJ2-6	TRBD1	ASSVVGQVLPGANVLT
TRBV11-2	TRBJ2-3	NA	ASGGVGSSTDTQY
TRBV5-1	TRBJ1-5	NA	ASSPGDGNQPQH
TRBV28	TRBJ1-2	NA	ASILGRANYGYT
TRBV2	TRBJ2-3	NA	ASSERRPGTDTQY
TRBV19	TRBJ2-1	TRBD1	ASSTPGQGHNEQF
TRBV30	TRBJ1-4	NA	AWSVGAYNEKLF
TRBV27	TRBJ2-5	TRBD2	ASSLGLAGGPRETQY
TRBV28	TRBJ1-1	TRBD1	ASSLRQGRTEAF